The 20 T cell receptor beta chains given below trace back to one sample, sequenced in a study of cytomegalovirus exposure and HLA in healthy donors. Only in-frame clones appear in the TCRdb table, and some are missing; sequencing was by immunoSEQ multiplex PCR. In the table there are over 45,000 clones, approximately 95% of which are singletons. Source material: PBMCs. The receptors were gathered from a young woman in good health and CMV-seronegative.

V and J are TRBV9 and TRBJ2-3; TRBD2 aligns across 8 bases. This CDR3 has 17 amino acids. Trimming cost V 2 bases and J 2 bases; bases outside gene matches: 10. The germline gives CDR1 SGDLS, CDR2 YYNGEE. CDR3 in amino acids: CASSVYRELADTDTQYF. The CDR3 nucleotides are TGTGCCAGCAGCGTTTATCGAGAACTAGCGGACACAGATACGCAGTATTTT.

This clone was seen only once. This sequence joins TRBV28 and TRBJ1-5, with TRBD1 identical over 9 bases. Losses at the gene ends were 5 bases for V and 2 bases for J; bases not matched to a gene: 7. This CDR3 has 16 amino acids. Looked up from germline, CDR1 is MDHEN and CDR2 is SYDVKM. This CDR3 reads CASSPHRGQGNQPQHF. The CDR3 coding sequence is TGTGCCAGCAGTCCTCACAGGGGGCAGGGCAATCAGCCCCAGCATTTT.

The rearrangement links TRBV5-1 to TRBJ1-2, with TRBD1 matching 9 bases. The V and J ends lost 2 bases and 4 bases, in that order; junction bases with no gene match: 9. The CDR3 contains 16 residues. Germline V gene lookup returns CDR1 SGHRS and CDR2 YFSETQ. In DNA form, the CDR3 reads TGCGCCAGCAGCTTAGTCCCGGGACAGGGCCGCTATGGCTACACCTTC. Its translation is CASSLVPGQGRYGYTF.

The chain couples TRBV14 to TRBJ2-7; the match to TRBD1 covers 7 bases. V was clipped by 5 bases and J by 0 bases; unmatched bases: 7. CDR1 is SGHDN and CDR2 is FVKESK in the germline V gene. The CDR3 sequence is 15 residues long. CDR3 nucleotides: TGTGCCAGCAGCTTTAGGGACAGAAGCTCCTACGAGCAGTACGTC. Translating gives CASSFRDRSSYEQYV.

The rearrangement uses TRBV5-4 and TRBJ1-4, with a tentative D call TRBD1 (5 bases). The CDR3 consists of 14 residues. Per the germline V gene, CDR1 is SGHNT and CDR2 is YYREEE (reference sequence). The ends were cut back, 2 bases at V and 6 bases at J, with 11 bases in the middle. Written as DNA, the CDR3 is TGTGCCAGCAGCTTATCTGGAGGGGATGAAAAACTGTTTTTT. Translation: CASSLSGGDEKLFF.

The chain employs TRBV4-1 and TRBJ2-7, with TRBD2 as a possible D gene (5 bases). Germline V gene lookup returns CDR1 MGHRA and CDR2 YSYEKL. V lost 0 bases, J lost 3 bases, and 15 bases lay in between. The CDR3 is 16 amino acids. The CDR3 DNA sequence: TGCGCCAGCAGCCAAGAAGAGGGCCCTTCCTACTACGAGCAGTACTTC. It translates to CASSQEEGPSYYEQYF.

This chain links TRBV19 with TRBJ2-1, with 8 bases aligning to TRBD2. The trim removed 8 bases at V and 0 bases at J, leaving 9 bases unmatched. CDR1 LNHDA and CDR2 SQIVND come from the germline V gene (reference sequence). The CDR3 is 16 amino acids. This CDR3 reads CASFFTGGSSYNEQFF. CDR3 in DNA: TGTGCCAGTTTTTTCACGGGGGGGAGCTCCTACAATGAGCAGTTCTTC.

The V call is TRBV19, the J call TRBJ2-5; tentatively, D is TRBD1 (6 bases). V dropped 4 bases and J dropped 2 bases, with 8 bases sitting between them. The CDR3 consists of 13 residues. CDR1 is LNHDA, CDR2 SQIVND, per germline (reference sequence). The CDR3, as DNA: TGTGCCAGTAGTACCAGGGGTCAAGAGACCCAGTACTTC. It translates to CASSTRGQETQYF.

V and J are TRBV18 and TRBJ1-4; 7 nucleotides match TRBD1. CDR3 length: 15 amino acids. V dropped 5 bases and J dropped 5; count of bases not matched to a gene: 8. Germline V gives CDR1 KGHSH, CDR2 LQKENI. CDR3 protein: CASSARQGWNEKLFF. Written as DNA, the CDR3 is TGTGCCAGCTCAGCCCGACAGGGCTGGAATGAAAAACTGTTTTTT.

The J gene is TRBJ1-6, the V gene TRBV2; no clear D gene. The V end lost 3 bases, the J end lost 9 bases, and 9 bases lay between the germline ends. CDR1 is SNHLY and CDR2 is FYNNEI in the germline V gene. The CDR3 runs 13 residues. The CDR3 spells CASSETLSSPLHF. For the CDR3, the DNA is TGTGCCAGCAGTGAGACTCTTAGTTCACCCCTCCACTTT.

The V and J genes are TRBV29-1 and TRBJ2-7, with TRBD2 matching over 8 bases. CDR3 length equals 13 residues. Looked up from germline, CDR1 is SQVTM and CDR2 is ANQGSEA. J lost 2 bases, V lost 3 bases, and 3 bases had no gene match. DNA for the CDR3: TGCAGCGTTGAGGGGCGGGGGGCCTACGAGCAGTACTTC. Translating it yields CSVEGRGAYEQYF.

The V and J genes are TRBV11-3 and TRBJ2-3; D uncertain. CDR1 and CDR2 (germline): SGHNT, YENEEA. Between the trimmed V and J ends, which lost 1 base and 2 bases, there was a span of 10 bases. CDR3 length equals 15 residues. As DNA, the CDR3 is TGTGCCAGCAGCTTAGGACTCTCCGCCACAGATACGCAGTATTTT. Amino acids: CASSLGLSATDTQYF.

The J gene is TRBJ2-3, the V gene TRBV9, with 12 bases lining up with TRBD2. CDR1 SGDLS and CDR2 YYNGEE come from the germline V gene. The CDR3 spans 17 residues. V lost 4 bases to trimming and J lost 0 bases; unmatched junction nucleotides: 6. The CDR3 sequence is CASSNPSGGASTDTQYF. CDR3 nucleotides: TGTGCCAGCAGCAACCCTAGCGGGGGGGCTAGCACAGATACGCAGTATTTT.

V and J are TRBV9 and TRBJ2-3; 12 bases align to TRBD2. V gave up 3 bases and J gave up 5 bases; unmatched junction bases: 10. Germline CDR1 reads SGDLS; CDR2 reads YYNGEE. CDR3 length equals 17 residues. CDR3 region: CASSASRLAGDQDTQYF. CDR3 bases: TGTGCCAGCAGCGCCTCTCGACTAGCGGGAGATCAAGATACGCAGTATTTT.

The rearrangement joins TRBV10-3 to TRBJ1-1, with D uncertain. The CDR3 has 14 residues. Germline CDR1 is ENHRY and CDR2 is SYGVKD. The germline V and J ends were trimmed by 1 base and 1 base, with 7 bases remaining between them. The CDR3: CAISEFRSNTEAFF. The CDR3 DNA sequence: TGTGCCATCAGTGAGTTTCGTTCGAACACTGAAGCTTTCTTT.

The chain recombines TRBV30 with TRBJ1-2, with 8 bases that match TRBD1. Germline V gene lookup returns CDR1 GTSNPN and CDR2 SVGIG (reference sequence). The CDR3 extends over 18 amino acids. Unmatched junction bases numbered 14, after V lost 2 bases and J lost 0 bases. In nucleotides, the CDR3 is TGTGCCTGGAGTTACCGGGACAGGAGAACCCTAGCTAACTATGGCTACACCTTC. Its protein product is CAWSYRDRRTLANYGYTF. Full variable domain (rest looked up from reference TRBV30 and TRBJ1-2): SQTIHQWPATLVQPVGSPLSLECTVEGTSNPNLYWYRQAAGRGLQLLFYSVGIGQISSEVPQNLSASRPQDRQFILSSKKLLLSDSGFYLCAWSYRDRRTLANYGYTFGSGTRLTVV.

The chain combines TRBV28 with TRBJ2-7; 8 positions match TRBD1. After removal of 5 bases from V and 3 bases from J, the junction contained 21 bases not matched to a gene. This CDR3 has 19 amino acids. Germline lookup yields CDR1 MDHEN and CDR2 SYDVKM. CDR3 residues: CASSPRIIRQGNIHYEQYF. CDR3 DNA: TGTGCCAGCAGTCCTAGGATAATACGACAGGGGAATATCCACTACGAGCAGTACTTC.

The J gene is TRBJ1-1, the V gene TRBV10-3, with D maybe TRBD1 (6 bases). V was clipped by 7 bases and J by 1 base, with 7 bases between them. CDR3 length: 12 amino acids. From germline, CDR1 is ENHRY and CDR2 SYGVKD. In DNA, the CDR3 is TGTGCCATCACGGACAGGAACACTGAAGCTTTCTTT. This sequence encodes CAITDRNTEAFF.

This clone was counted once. This chain's CDR3 is CASSLEGQISNQPQHF. CDR3 DNA: TGTGCCAGCTCCCTTGAGGGACAAATTAGCAATCAGCCCCAGCATTTT. The chain couples TRBV18 to TRBJ1-5; a weak D match, TRBD1 (6 bases). From germline, CDR1 is KGHSH and CDR2 LQKENI. V dropped 6 bases and J dropped 0 bases, with 15 bases sitting between them. The length of the CDR3 is 16 residues.

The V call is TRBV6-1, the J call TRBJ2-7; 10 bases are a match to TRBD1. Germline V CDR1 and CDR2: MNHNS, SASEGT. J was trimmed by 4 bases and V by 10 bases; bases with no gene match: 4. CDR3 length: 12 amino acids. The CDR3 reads CAIRGQGYEQYV. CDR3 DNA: TGTGCCATCAGGGGACAGGGGTACGAGCAGTACGTC.